Listed here are 31 T cell receptor beta chains from one sample, sequenced in a study of blood T cells in healthy people across ages. Primed by a sample-barcoded 5' primer and a J-beta primer mix, a second PCR proceeded for about 6 to 11 cycles. TCRdb reprocessed the 5' RACE reads via MiXCR and lists one record per CDR3 protein. This table has more than 550,000 distinct CDR3 sequences, about a fifth appearing once. The sample consisted of blood. These receptors originate from a man aged 65-85 years in good health.

This clonotype was detected only a few times. V gene TRBV29-1 combines with J gene TRBJ2-5; possible D gene TRBD1, 6 bases. The J call may be in error: the DNA end matches TRBJ2-1 better. The length of the CDR3 is 13 residues. Germline V gene lookup returns CDR1 SQVTM and CDR2 ANQGSEA. DNA for the CDR3: TGCAGCGTTGATTGGACGCAGGGGAATGAGCAGTTCTTC. Translated: CSVDWTQGNEQFF.

Comment on this clonotype: The junction shows a germline mismatch at one end, possibly a read error. This chain joins TRBV18 and TRBJ2-5; the match to TRBD2 covers 8 bases. CDR1 and CDR2 from the germline V gene are KGHSH and LQKENI. This CDR3 is 15 amino acids long. CDR3 sequence reads: CASSPAGGGQETQHF. Here the CDR3 DNA reads TGTGCCAGCTCACCGGCGGGGGGAGGACAAGAGACCCAGCACTTC.

This clonotype was seen more than once but under ten times. The J gene is TRBJ2-2, the V gene TRBV27; 13 bases align to TRBD2. This CDR3 spans 18 amino acids. Germline V CDR1 and CDR2: MNHEY, SMNVEV (reference sequence). Germline trimming cut 6 bases from V and 5 bases from J; bases unmatched to any gene: 12. The CDR3 sequence: CASSKPKTSGGWTGELFF. For the CDR3, the DNA is TGTGCCAGCAGCAAACCCAAGACTAGCGGGGGGTGGACCGGGGAGCTGTTTTTT.

Ten or more counts support this clonotype. The J gene is TRBJ2-5, the V gene TRBV2; 15 positions match TRBD2. TRBJ2-7 explains the end of the DNA better; the J call may be wrong. The CDR3 has 18 amino acids. Germline lookup yields CDR1 SNHLY and CDR2 FYNNEI. The CDR3 coding sequence is TGTGCCAGCACCGATTTTGTCGGGACTAGCGGGAGGTATTACGAGCAGTACGTC. Its protein is CASTDFVGTSGRYYEQYV.

The CDR3 region has the DNA TGTGCCAGCAGCTGGCAGGTAACGGGCACTGAAGCTTTCTTT. Protein product: CASSWQVTGTEAFF. The chain is built from TRBV7-9 and TRBJ1-1, with D hard to call. Germline CDR1 and CDR2: SEHNR and FQNEAQ (reference sequence). The CDR3 runs 14 residues. V lost 4 bases, J lost 4 bases, and 13 bases lay in between.

This clonotype was found a few times. The chain employs TRBV5-1 and TRBJ2-3; perhaps TRBD1 as D (6 bases). The CDR3 is 16 residues long. The V and J ends lost 0 bases and 3 bases respectively, with 14 bases between them. The germline CDR1 and CDR2 sequences are SGHRS and YFSETQ. In DNA, the CDR3 is TGCGCCAGCAGCTTGGAGGGGCACAGGGAAACAGATACGCAGTATTTT. This sequence encodes CASSLEGHRETDTQYF.

This clonotype was seen a handful of times. The chain is built from TRBV6-6 and TRBJ2-7; 7 bases agree with TRBD1. The last part of the DNA fits TRBJ2-1 better; the J call may be wrong. Germline V gene data show CDR1 as MNHNY and CDR2 as SVGAGI (reference sequence). CDR3 size: 14 residues. CDR3 sequence: CASSYSDRRNEQFF. CDR3 nucleotides: TGTGCCAGCAGTTATTCGGACAGGAGGAATGAGCAGTTCTTC.

This clonotype was detected only a few times. The chain joins TRBV5-1 to TRBJ2-5; the D call may be TRBD1 or TRBD2 (6 bases each). The CDR3 is 18 amino acids. Trimming removed 0 bases from V and 4 bases from J, with 22 bases in between. Germline lookup yields CDR1 SGHRS and CDR2 YFSETQ. The CDR3 bases are TGCGCCAGCAGCTTGGTTCCAGGGGAGGCATCAGTTCGAGAGACCCAGTACTTC. The encoded protein is CASSLVPGEASVRETQYF.

V gene TRBV7-9 combines with J gene TRBJ2-3; maybe TRBD2 (5 bases). The CDR3 loop spans 14 amino acids. With 5 bases removed from V and 4 bases from J, the gap between germline ends came to 13 bases. The V gene's germline CDR1 is SEHNR and CDR2 FQNEAQ (reference sequence). This chain's CDR3 is CASSLGPEADTQYF. CDR3 coding DNA: TGTGCCAGCAGCCTCGGTCCGGAGGCAGATACGCAGTATTTT.

This clonotype was observed a handful of times. CDR3 amino acids: CASSLGVTAFGYTF. The DNA for the CDR3 is TGTGCCAGCAGCTTGGGAGTGACAGCCTTTGGCTACACCTTC. The chain has TRBV5-5 and TRBJ1-2; the D gene is possibly TRBD1 (5 bases). CDR1 and CDR2 (germline): SGHKS, YYEKEE (reference sequence). The CDR3 runs 14 residues. V dropped 0 bases and J dropped 7 bases, with 13 bases sitting between them.

The table lists this clonotype with a few counts. V usage is TRBV9 and J usage is TRBJ2-4, with 10 bases that match TRBD2. Germline CDR1 reads SGDLS; CDR2 reads YYNGEE. Trimming removed 3 bases from V and 2 bases from J; junction bases left unmatched: 11. The CDR3 length is 18 residues. The CDR3 region is CASSETSGLGLSKNIQYF. In DNA, the CDR3 is TGTGCCAGCAGCGAGACTAGCGGGCTAGGGCTATCCAAAAACATTCAGTACTTC.

The chain's CDR3 is CASSFGQRVADTQYF. DNA of the CDR3: TGTGCCAGCAGCTTCGGACAGAGAGTCGCAGATACGCAGTATTTT. The chain combines TRBV12-3 or TRBV12-4 with TRBJ2-3; D is possibly TRBD1 (6 bases). The length of the CDR3 is 15 residues. Trimming took off 6 bases at V and 4 bases at J, with 17 bases between the two ends.

CDR3 coding DNA: TGCGCCAGCAGCCAAGAAGTTCTCGGGGGGGGTGAGCAGTTCTTC. Amino acid sequence: CASSQEVLGGGEQFF. The rearrangement joins TRBV4-3 to TRBJ2-1, with 8 bases matching TRBD2. CDR1 and CDR2 (germline): LGHNA, YSLEER. V was clipped by 0 bases and J by 9 bases; unmatched bases: 7. CDR3 length: 15 amino acids.

The rearrangement links TRBV20-1 to TRBJ2-3; TRBD2 agrees at 13 bases. Germline loops: CDR1 DFQATT, CDR2 SNEGSKA (reference sequence). CDR3 size: 16 residues. V was clipped by 5 bases and J by 3 bases; unmatched bases: 8. This CDR3 reads CSAATSGGAGTDTQYF. For the CDR3, the DNA is TGCAGTGCTGCAACTAGCGGGGGGGCAGGTACAGATACGCAGTATTTT.

This clonotype was counted many times. V gene TRBV7-9 combines with J gene TRBJ2-7; 10 bases fit TRBD1. V trimming: 7 bases; J trimming: 7 bases; junction bases outside the gene matches: 7. The length of the CDR3 is 13 residues. Per germline, CDR1 SEHNR and CDR2 FQNEAQ (reference sequence). This chain's CDR3 is CASTMGTGVEQYV. Here the CDR3 DNA reads TGTGCCAGCACCATGGGGACAGGGGTTGAGCAGTACGTC.

This clonotype has a handful of counts. This chain joins TRBV12-3 or TRBV12-4 and TRBJ2-4; 8 bases fit TRBD2. The V segment lost 1 base and the J segment 0 bases; nucleotides outside the gene matches: 5. The CDR3 contains 17 residues. The CDR3 sequence: CASSLGRGGIAKNIQYF. For the CDR3, the DNA is TGTGCCAGCAGTTTAGGGCGCGGGGGGATAGCCAAAAACATTCAGTACTTC.

V is TRBV29-1 and J is TRBJ2-2; 8 nucleotides align to TRBD1. Germline CDR1 reads SQVTM; CDR2 reads ANQGSEA. The CDR3 loop spans 13 amino acids. The ends lost 6 bases at V and 7 bases at J; junction bases unmatched: 7. CDR3 loop: CSVKGQADGELFF. The CDR3 region has the DNA TGCAGCGTGAAGGGACAGGCGGACGGGGAGCTGTTTTTT.

The chain has TRBV12-3 or TRBV12-4 and TRBJ2-7; 9 bases are a match to TRBD2. The CDR3 has 14 residues. Trimming removed 6 bases from V and 7 bases from J; junction bases left unmatched: 10. The CDR3 DNA reads as TGTGCCAGCAGCCCCGGGACTAGCTTAGGAGAGCAGTACGTC. This encodes CASSPGTSLGEQYV.

This rearrangement joins TRBV7-7 to TRBJ2-1; a possible D gene is TRBD2 (6 bases). Germline CDR1 and CDR2: SSHAT and FNYEAQ (reference sequence). The CDR3 has 16 amino acids. V shed 1 base and J shed 5 bases, with 15 bases lying between them. CDR3 nucleotide sequence: TGTGCCAGCAGCTTAGTCGCGGGAACAGGAGACAATGAGCAGTTCTTC. It translates to CASSLVAGTGDNEQFF.

The chain carries TRBV7-2 and TRBJ1-2; the D is unclear. Germline V CDR1 and CDR2: SGHTA, FQGNSA. Trimming left V 1 base short and J 8 bases short, with 14 bases between. The CDR3 has 14 residues. CDR3 loop: CASSLEVRRRGYTF. DNA for the CDR3: TGTGCCAGCAGCTTAGAAGTACGGAGGCGAGGCTACACCTTC. Looking up the rest from reference TRBV7-2 and TRBJ1-2 gives the full variable domain: GAGVSQSPSNKVTEKGKDVELRCDPISGHTALYWYRQSLGQGLEFLIYFQGNSAPDKSGLPSDRFSAERTGGSVSTLTIQRTQQEDSAVYLCASSLEVRRRGYTFGSGTRLTVV.

There are many counts of this clonotype. The rearrangement joins TRBV11-2 to TRBJ2-3; TRBD1 or TRBD2 may be the D gene (6 bases each). The CDR3 is made up of 16 amino acids. V dropped 3 bases and J dropped 1 base, with 14 bases sitting between them. CDR1 is SGHAT and CDR2 is FQNNGV in the germline V gene. The CDR3 DNA is TGTGCCAGCAGCTTGTCGATGGGGGGCGGCACAGATACGCAGTATTTT. Protein product: CASSLSMGGGTDTQYF.

The rearrangement links TRBV28 to TRBJ2-1; D might be TRBD1 (5 bases). V lost 2 bases and J lost 3, with 11 bases in between. CDR1 and CDR2 (germline): MDHEN, SYDVKM. This CDR3 has 15 amino acids. The CDR3 is CASSLVGRGYNEQFF. The CDR3, as DNA: TGTGCCAGCAGTTTAGTGGGGCGAGGCTACAATGAGCAGTTCTTC.

The chain carries TRBV4-2 and TRBJ1-4; D might be TRBD1 (6 bases). Germline CDR1 LGHNA, CDR2 YNFKEQ. This CDR3 spans 16 amino acids. V gave up 0 bases and J gave up 7 bases, with 15 bases separating them. The CDR3 sequence is CASSQEGGVGVEKLFF. The CDR3 bases are TGTGCCAGCAGCCAAGAAGGGGGAGTGGGTGTTGAAAAACTGTTTTTT.

The chain carries TRBV20-1 and TRBJ2-2; 7 nucleotides agree with TRBD1. The CDR3 sequence is 13 residues long. Germline loops: CDR1 DFQATT, CDR2 SNEGSKA (reference sequence). J was trimmed by 6 bases and V by 5 bases; bases with no gene match: 6. The CDR3 here is CSAYPGTAGELFF. CDR3 DNA sequence: TGCAGTGCTTACCCGGGGACAGCCGGGGAGCTGTTTTTT.

This clonotype has only a few counts. V gene TRBV6-5 combines with J gene TRBJ1-2; TRBD1 might be the D (5 bases). The V and J ends lost 6 bases and 5 bases respectively, with 7 bases between them. The CDR3 has 11 amino acids. Germline assignment: CDR1 MNHEY and CDR2 SVGAGI. The DNA of the CDR3 is TGTGCCAGCAGATCAGGGTATGGCTACACCTTC. Its translation is CASRSGYGYTF.

This clonotype was seen more than once but under ten times. This chain joins TRBV4-2 and TRBJ2-1; 7 nucleotides line up with TRBD2. Per the germline V gene, CDR1 is LGHNA and CDR2 is YNFKEQ. This CDR3 comprises 15 residues. The trim removed 1 base at V and 6 bases at J, leaving 6 bases unmatched. The CDR3 DNA follows: TGTGCCAGCAGCCAAGCGGGGGGTAGGTCCAATGAGCAGTTCTTC. Residues: CASSQAGGRSNEQFF.

Details on this clonotype: A much larger clonotype is one base distant, so this may be a read error. The chain uses TRBV20-1 and TRBJ2-7; D is ambiguous. The germline V gene encodes CDR1 DFQATT and CDR2 SNEGSKA (reference sequence). CDR3 length: 12 amino acids. The V end was cut by 6 bases, the J end by 8 bases, with 17 bases between. The CDR3 bases are TGCAGTGCCACTAAGGGCACATACAAGCAGTACTTC. This codes for CSATKGTYKQYF.

This clonotype was detected a few times. The J gene is TRBJ1-4, the V gene TRBV27; the D is unclear. V shed 5 bases and J shed 10 bases, with 20 bases lying between them. This CDR3 spans 15 amino acids. Germline loops: CDR1 MNHEY, CDR2 SMNVEV (reference sequence). CDR3 sequence: CASSPMSVVERKLFF. In DNA form, the CDR3 reads TGTGCCAGCAGTCCCATGTCAGTGGTTGAGAGAAAACTGTTTTTT.

The V gene is TRBV12-3 or TRBV12-4, the J gene TRBJ2-3, with 15 bases lining up with TRBD2. V was clipped by 6 bases and J by 3 bases; unmatched bases: 7. CDR3 length: 17 residues. The CDR3 DNA follows: TGTGCCAGCAGCCCCCGGACTAGCGGGAGGGAGACAGATACGCAGTATTTT. Translated, it gives CASSPRTSGRETDTQYF.

The rearrangement joins TRBV11-2 to TRBJ2-2, with no clear D. Germline CDR1 is SGHAT and CDR2 is FQNNGV. This CDR3 comprises 14 residues. Deletions cut 1 base from V and 4 bases from J, with 7 bases between. The CDR3 here is CASSLVVTTGELFF. As DNA, the CDR3 is TGTGCCAGCAGCTTAGTCGTAACCACCGGGGAGCTGTTTTTT.

This chain joins TRBV18 and TRBJ1-1; D ambiguous. In germline, CDR1 is KGHSH, CDR2 LQKENI. The CDR3 sequence is 13 residues long. V was clipped by 0 bases and J by 8 bases, with 10 bases between them. CDR3 DNA sequence: TGTGCCAGCTCACCACCTTCTGAGACAGAAGCTTTCTTT. This gives the protein CASSPPSETEAFF.